A selection of T cell receptor beta chains follows, all from one sample in a study of OX40 agonist ivuxolimab in advanced cancers. Measured with immunoSEQ multiplex PCR; TCRdb has only the in-frame clones, and not every one. This sample has about 91,000 clones, with 87% found just once. Sequencing used CD4+ or CD8+ T cells sorted from blood, obtained in a trial of the OX40 agonist ivuxolimab. These TCRs come from an adult with an advanced solid tumor such as melanoma, head and neck, liver or kidney cancer. The CDR3 runs from the conserved cysteine through the conserved F or W. Each record gives: D gene, J gene, CDR3 length, V gene, CDR3 protein. The D gene is left open where the match is weak.

D gene: TRBD2; J gene: TRBJ2-5; CDR3 length: 15; V gene: TRBV2; CDR3 protein: CASRPPSGSKETQYF
D gene: -; J gene: TRBJ1-3; CDR3 length: 14; V gene: TRBV6-5; CDR3 protein: CASSLQGSGNTIYF
D gene: -; J gene: TRBJ1-2; CDR3 length: 13; V gene: TRBV11-3; CDR3 protein: CASSLKASGGYTF
D gene: -; J gene: TRBJ2-1; CDR3 length: 14; V gene: TRBV9; CDR3 protein: CASSVGALSVEQFF
D gene: TRBD1; J gene: TRBJ2-1; CDR3 length: 15; V gene: TRBV19; CDR3 protein: CASSTGQGAYNEQFF
D gene: -; J gene: TRBJ2-1; CDR3 length: 14; V gene: TRBV7-2; CDR3 protein: CASSLESFYNEQFF
D gene: -; J gene: TRBJ2-1; CDR3 length: 15; V gene: TRBV2; CDR3 protein: CASTMDASSYNEQFF
D gene: TRBD1; J gene: TRBJ2-7; CDR3 length: 15; V gene: TRBV5-8; CDR3 protein: CASSLGTGFNYEQYF
D gene: TRBD1; J gene: TRBJ1-1; CDR3 length: 15; V gene: TRBV5-1; CDR3 protein: CASSLTGTGGTEAFF
D gene: -; J gene: TRBJ2-7; CDR3 length: 13; V gene: TRBV6-5; CDR3 protein: CASSDGTSREQYF
D gene: -; J gene: TRBJ1-1; CDR3 length: 12; V gene: TRBV21-1; CDR3 protein: CASPRVRGSAFF
D gene: TRBD1; J gene: TRBJ1-5; CDR3 length: 13; V gene: TRBV10-3; CDR3 protein: CATLRDRDQPQHF
D gene: -; J gene: TRBJ2-3; CDR3 length: 14; V gene: TRBV7-2; CDR3 protein: CASSPDLGTDTQYF
D gene: -; J gene: TRBJ2-3; CDR3 length: 13; V gene: TRBV7-6; CDR3 protein: CASSRRGSDTQYF
D gene: TRBD1; J gene: TRBJ1-1; CDR3 length: 16; V gene: TRBV28; CDR3 protein: CASSFTGQGEDTEAFF
D gene: -; J gene: TRBJ2-1; CDR3 length: 16; V gene: TRBV9; CDR3 protein: CASSPRGDSIYNEQFF
D gene: -; J gene: TRBJ2-5; CDR3 length: 16; V gene: TRBV15; CDR3 protein: CATSPQGLLKQETQYF
D gene: -; J gene: TRBJ2-3; CDR3 length: 16; V gene: TRBV5-1; CDR3 protein: CASSFGRRLVTDTQYF
D gene: TRBD2; J gene: TRBJ2-1; CDR3 length: 15; V gene: TRBV7-2; CDR3 protein: CASSLALAGKNEQFF
D gene: TRBD1; J gene: TRBJ1-5; CDR3 length: 15; V gene: TRBV7-2; CDR3 protein: CASSLSGQTNQPQHF
D gene: -; J gene: TRBJ2-7; CDR3 length: 16; V gene: TRBV7-7; CDR3 protein: CASSLGTPGGSYEQYF
D gene: -; J gene: TRBJ1-5; CDR3 length: 13; V gene: TRBV5-4; CDR3 protein: CASSLEGGKPQHF
D gene: -; J gene: TRBJ1-6; CDR3 length: 13; V gene: TRBV29-1; CDR3 protein: CSVSLAYNSPLHF
D gene: -; J gene: TRBJ1-5; CDR3 length: 13; V gene: TRBV6-5; CDR3 protein: CASSDFWNQPQHF
D gene: -; J gene: TRBJ1-3; CDR3 length: 14; V gene: TRBV2; CDR3 protein: CASSTQGYGNTIYF
D gene: TRBD2; J gene: TRBJ2-3; CDR3 length: 17; V gene: TRBV4-1; CDR3 protein: CASSQEGLAGLTDTQYF